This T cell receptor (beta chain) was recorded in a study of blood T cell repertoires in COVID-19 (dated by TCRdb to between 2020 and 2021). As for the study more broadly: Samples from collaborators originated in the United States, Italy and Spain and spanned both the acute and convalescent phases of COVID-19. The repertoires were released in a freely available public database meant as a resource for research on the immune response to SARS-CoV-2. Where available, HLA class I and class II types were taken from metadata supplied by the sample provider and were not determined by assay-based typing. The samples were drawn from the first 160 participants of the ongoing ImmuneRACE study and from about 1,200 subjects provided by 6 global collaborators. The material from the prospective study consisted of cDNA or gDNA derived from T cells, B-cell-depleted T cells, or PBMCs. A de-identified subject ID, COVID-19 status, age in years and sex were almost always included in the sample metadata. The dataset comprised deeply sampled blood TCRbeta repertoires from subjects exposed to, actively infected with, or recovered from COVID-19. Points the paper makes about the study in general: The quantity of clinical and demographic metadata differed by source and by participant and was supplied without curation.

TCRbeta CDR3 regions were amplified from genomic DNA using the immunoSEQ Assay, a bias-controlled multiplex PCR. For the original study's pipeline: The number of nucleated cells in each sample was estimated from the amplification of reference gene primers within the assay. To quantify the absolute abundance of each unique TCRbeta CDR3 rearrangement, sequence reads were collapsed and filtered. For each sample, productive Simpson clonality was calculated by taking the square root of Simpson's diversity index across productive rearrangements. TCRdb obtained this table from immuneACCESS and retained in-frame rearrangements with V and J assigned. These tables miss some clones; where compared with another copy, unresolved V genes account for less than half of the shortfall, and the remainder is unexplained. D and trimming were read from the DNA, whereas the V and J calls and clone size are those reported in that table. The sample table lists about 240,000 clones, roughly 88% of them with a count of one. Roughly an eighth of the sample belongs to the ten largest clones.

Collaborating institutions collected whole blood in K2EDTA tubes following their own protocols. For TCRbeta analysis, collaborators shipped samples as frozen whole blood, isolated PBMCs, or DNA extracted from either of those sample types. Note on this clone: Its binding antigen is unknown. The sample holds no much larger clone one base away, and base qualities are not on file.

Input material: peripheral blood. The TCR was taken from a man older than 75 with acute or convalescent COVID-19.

For the CDR3, the sequence is CASSLPGLAAYNEQFF. The DNA sequence is as follows: TGTGCCAGCAGTTTACCAGGACTAGCGGCATACAATGAGCAGTTCTTC. Recombination joined TRBV27 with TRBJ2-1; TRBD2 agrees with 10 junctional bases. CDR1 and CDR2, per the germline V gene (reference sequence), are MNHEY and SMNVEV. The CDR3 sequence holds 16 residues, the cysteine and phenylalanine included. Of the read, only the CDR3 DNA is kept; its 48 bases are in frame from base 1. Trimming leaves V shorter by 2 bases and J shorter by 4 bases, with the junction holding 5 bases beyond the gene matches.